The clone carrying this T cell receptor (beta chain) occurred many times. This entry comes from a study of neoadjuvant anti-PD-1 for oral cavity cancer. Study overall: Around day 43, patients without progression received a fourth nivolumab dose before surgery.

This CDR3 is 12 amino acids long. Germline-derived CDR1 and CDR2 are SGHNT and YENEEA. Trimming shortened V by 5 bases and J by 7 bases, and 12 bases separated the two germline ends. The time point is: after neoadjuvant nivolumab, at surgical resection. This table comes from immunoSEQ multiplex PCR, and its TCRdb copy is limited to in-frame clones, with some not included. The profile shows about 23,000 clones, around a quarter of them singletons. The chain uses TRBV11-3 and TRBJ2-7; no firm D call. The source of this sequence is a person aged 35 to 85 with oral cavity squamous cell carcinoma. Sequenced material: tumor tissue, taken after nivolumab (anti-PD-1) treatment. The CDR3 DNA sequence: TGTGCCAGCAGCATCAGCGCGACAGAGCAGTACTTC. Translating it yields CASSISATEQYF.